The clone carrying this T cell receptor (beta chain) came up once. The antigen remains unidentified. CDR1 and CDR2 (germline): SGHTA, FQGNSA. This CDR3 has 14 residues. With V trimmed by 3 bases and J by 12 bases, 5 bases remained unmatched. Clones were sequenced by immunoSEQ multiplex PCR, and TCRdb holds only the in-frame ones, with some missing. The sample shows about 150,000 clones, about nine tenths of them seen only once. This sample is drawn from a study of T cell responses to AZD1222 COVID-19 vaccine. Whole-study results and caveats: Repertoire sampling occurred only after the peak T cell response. In a largely white British group with more females than males, clonal diversity was possibly underestimated. Distributed over spike, vaccine-associated CD4 TCRs predominated at 160-218 and 743-854. Elevations in Spike-specific TCR breadth and depth followed administration of two AZD1222 doses.

V gene TRBV7-2 combines with J gene TRBJ2-7, with 16 nucleotides matching TRBD2. The material sequenced was peripheral blood, taken after recovery from COVID-19. The sequence was obtained from an adult who had recovered from COVID-19. Written as DNA, the CDR3 is TGTGCCAGCAGCTTCGGGACTAGCGGGGGGGCACCGTACTTC. It specifies CASSFGTSGGAPYF.